The 32 T cell receptor beta chains below were found in one sample sequenced in a study of blood T cell repertoires in COVID-19 (dated by TCRdb to the early 2020s). Library generation was performed with the immunoSEQ multiplex PCR assay. TCRdb took this table from immuneACCESS and kept in-frame rearrangements with V and J called. Such tables lack part of the clones; where checked against another copy, unresolved V genes explain under half of the gap, and the rest is unexplained. This sample is represented by about 89,000 clones; about 74% of them were singletons. The ten largest make up around 50% of the sample. Material: peripheral blood. The receptors stem from a human donor in a cohort sampled during active COVID-19.

This CDR3 is CASSDLFGANVLTF. CDR3 nucleotides: TGTGCCAGCAGCGACCTTTTTGGGGCCAACGTCCTGACTTTC. The chain is built from TRBV6-4 and TRBJ2-6; D gene uncertain. Between the trimmed V and J ends, which lost 6 bases and 3 bases, there was a span of 9 bases. The CDR3 runs to 14 residues. Germline V CDR1 and CDR2: MRHNA, SNTAGT.

The chain uses TRBV18 and TRBJ2-3, with TRBD1 matching 8 bases. CDR3 length equals 14 residues. CDR1 is KGHSH and CDR2 is LQKENI in the germline V gene. The ends lost 6 bases at V and 11 bases at J; junction bases unmatched: 13. The CDR3 region is CASSLNPGQGGQYF. The CDR3 region has the DNA TGTGCCAGCTCCCTCAATCCTGGACAGGGAGGGCAGTATTTT.

The chain uses TRBV4-2 and TRBJ2-5, with TRBD2 identical over 7 bases. The CDR3 consists of 16 residues. Germline V gene data show CDR1 as LGHNA and CDR2 as YNFKEQ. V shed 0 bases and J 6 bases; nucleotides not matched to a gene: 10. In DNA form, the CDR3 reads TGTGCCAGCAGCCAAGAGGTCGGCGGGAGTATGAAGACCCAGTACTTC. Amino acid sequence: CASSQEVGGSMKTQYF.

A few counts support this clone. The rearrangement joins TRBV27 to TRBJ2-1; unclear D gene. V was clipped by 3 bases and J by 6 bases, with 15 bases between them. CDR3 length: 15 amino acids. Germline V gene lookup returns CDR1 MNHEY and CDR2 SMNVEV (reference sequence). This CDR3 reads CASSLAAHRPNEQFF. The CDR3 DNA follows: TGTGCCAGCAGTTTGGCCGCCCACCGCCCCAATGAGCAGTTCTTC.

This sequence joins TRBV19 and TRBJ2-4, with 7 bases matching TRBD1. The J segment lost 9 bases and the V segment lost 5 bases, leaving 7 bases of the junction unmatched. This CDR3 contains 13 residues. CDR1 LNHDA and CDR2 SQIVND come from the germline V gene (reference sequence). Here the CDR3 DNA reads TGTGCCAGTAGTGTGACAGGGCAGGGCATTCAGTACTTC. Amino acid sequence: CASSVTGQGIQYF.

The chain uses TRBV4-3 and TRBJ2-2, with 15 bases that match TRBD2. Per germline, CDR1 LGHNA and CDR2 YSLEER. The CDR3 has 19 amino acids. The V gene end was trimmed by 4 bases and the J gene end by 8 bases; junction bases not matched to a gene: 14. CDR3 loop: CASSLTSGLAGGPGGELFF. The DNA for the CDR3 is TGCGCCAGCAGCCTCACATCCGGACTAGCGGGAGGGCCGGGTGGGGAGCTGTTTTTT.

The chain links TRBV7-3 to TRBJ2-2; 7 nucleotides match TRBD2. Germline assignment: CDR1 SGHTA and CDR2 FQGTGA. V gave up 2 bases and J gave up 6 bases; unmatched junction bases: 3. The length of the CDR3 is 14 residues. CDR3 sequence reads: CASSLLGRAGELFF. CDR3 sequence (DNA): TGTGCCAGCAGCTTACTAGGGAGGGCCGGGGAGCTGTTTTTT.

J is TRBJ2-6 and V is TRBV27; 9 positions agree with TRBD1. After removal of 6 bases from V and 0 bases from J, the junction contained 6 bases not matched to a gene. CDR1 is MNHEY, CDR2 SMNVEV, per germline (reference sequence). This CDR3 is 17 amino acids long. CDR3 region: CASRGQGYSSGANVLTF. DNA of the CDR3: TGTGCCAGCAGGGGACAGGGCTATAGCTCTGGGGCCAACGTCCTGACTTTC.

The chain combines TRBV10-2 with TRBJ2-1; perhaps TRBD2 as D (6 bases). CDR3 length: 19 amino acids. V lost 3 bases and J lost 2, with 23 bases in between. The germline gives CDR1 WSHSY, CDR2 SAAADI. The CDR3 DNA sequence: TGCGCCAGCAGTGACCGGTGGAGGGCTAGCGCCGACACCTACAATGAGCAGTTCTTC. Translating gives CASSDRWRASADTYNEQFF.

The J gene is TRBJ2-5, the V gene TRBV2; no clear D. Germline V CDR1 and CDR2: SNHLY, FYNNEI. The CDR3 covers 15 residues. Trimming stripped 5 bases from V and 2 bases from J, with 15 bases between. Here the CDR3 DNA reads TGTGCCAGCAGTAAGGAGCCCACATCTCAAGAGACCCAGTACTTC. It is translated as CASSKEPTSQETQYF.

The V gene is TRBV2, the J gene TRBJ1-2; 10 bases map to TRBD1. There are 15 residues in the CDR3. Per the germline V gene, CDR1 is SNHLY and CDR2 is FYNNEI. Trimming cost V 3 bases and J 7 bases; bases outside gene matches: 8. CDR3 region: CASSETGGASLGYTF. In nucleotides, the CDR3 is TGTGCCAGCAGTGAGACAGGGGGCGCTTCTCTTGGCTACACCTTC.

The chain employs TRBV18 and TRBJ2-6; D call uncertain. Germline V gene sequence: CDR1 KGHSH, CDR2 LQKENI. This CDR3 is built from 15 residues. V was shortened by 3 bases and J by 1 base, with 7 bases between the two germline ends. As DNA, the CDR3 is TGTGCCAGCTCACCTTGGAGATCTGGGGCCAACGTCCTGACTTTC. It encodes CASSPWRSGANVLTF.

The chain couples TRBV28 to TRBJ2-3; the match to TRBD1 covers 8 bases. Unmatched junction bases numbered 14, after V lost 9 bases and J lost 6 bases. There are 15 residues in the CDR3. Germline V gene data show CDR1 as MDHEN and CDR2 as SYDVKM. The CDR3 loop is CASTTDQGARDTQYF. CDR3 bases: TGTGCCAGTACTACAGACCAGGGGGCGCGGGATACGCAGTATTTT.

Written as DNA, the CDR3 is TGTGCCAGCAGATTGGACAGGGCTGACTACGAGCAGTACTTC. As protein: CASRLDRADYEQYF. V gene TRBV2 combines with J gene TRBJ2-7; the match to TRBD1 covers 8 bases. The length of the CDR3 is 14 residues. The trim removed 6 bases at V and 3 bases at J, leaving 7 bases unmatched. Germline V lookup: CDR1 SNHLY, CDR2 FYNNEI. The variable domain in full, completed from reference TRBV2 and TRBJ2-7, reads EPEVTQTPSHQVTQMGQEVILRCVPISNHLYFYWYRQILGQKVEFLVSFYNNEISEKSEIFDDQFSVERPDGSNFTLKIRSTKLEDSAMYFCASRLDRADYEQYFGPGTRLTVT.

This clone was counted a single time. J is TRBJ1-4 and V is TRBV14; a possible D gene is TRBD1 (6 bases). The CDR3 runs to 16 residues. Germline CDR1 reads SGHDN; CDR2 reads FVKESK. The ends were cut back, 0 bases at V and 0 bases at J, with 8 bases in the middle. The CDR3 region is CASSQDWDTTNEKLFF. DNA for the CDR3: TGTGCCAGCAGCCAAGATTGGGACACAACTAATGAAAAACTGTTTTTT.

The genes are TRBV7-2 and TRBJ2-1; D possibly corresponds to TRBD2 (6 bases). CDR1 is SGHTA and CDR2 is FQGNSA in the germline V gene. V gave up 6 bases and J gave up 0 bases, with 12 bases separating them. This CDR3 contains 15 residues. The CDR3 region has the DNA TGTGCCAGCAGATCGGGCGGGAACTCCTACAATGAGCAGTTCTTC. It translates to CASRSGGNSYNEQFF.

The chain joins TRBV5-4 to TRBJ1-2, with D perhaps TRBD1 (5 bases). The CDR3 extends over 15 amino acids. V dropped 4 bases and J dropped 6 bases, with 19 bases sitting between them. The germline CDR1 and CDR2 sequences are SGHNT and YYREEE (reference sequence). CDR3 loop: CASSREGVRADGYTF. In nucleotides, the CDR3 is TGTGCCAGCAGCCGAGAAGGGGTCAGGGCGGATGGCTACACCTTC. Together with reference TRBV5-4 and TRBJ1-2, the CDR3 gives the full variable domain: ETGVTQSPTHLIKTRGQQVTLRCSSQSGHNTVSWYQQALGQGPQFIFQYYREEENGRGNFPPRFSGLQFPNYSSELNVNALELDDSALYLCASSREGVRADGYTFGSGTRLTVV.

V gene TRBV4-3 combines with J gene TRBJ2-1; 11 bases are shared with TRBD2. Trimming cost V 5 bases and J 5 bases; bases outside gene matches: 11. Germline V lookup: CDR1 LGHNA, CDR2 YSLEER. The CDR3 totals 17 residues. Written as DNA, the CDR3 is TGCGCCAGCAGCTCCCCGGAACTAGCGGGAGTTAACAATGAGCAGTTCTTC. It codes for CASSSPELAGVNNEQFF.

The sample holds one count of this clone. The V gene is TRBV9, the J gene TRBJ2-7; tentative D call: TRBD2 (5 bases). The length of the CDR3 is 14 residues. Germline values: CDR1 SGDLS, CDR2 YYNGEE. The ends were cut back, 0 bases at V and 5 bases at J, with 12 bases in the middle. The CDR3 DNA follows: TGTGCCAGCAGCGTAGTAGGAGGTGGGGACGAGCAGTACTTC. The encoded protein is CASSVVGGGDEQYF.

The chain recombines TRBV18 with TRBJ1-4, with unresolved D. Trimming cost V 4 bases and J 3 bases, with 9 bases left between them. Germline-derived CDR1 and CDR2 are KGHSH and LQKENI. This CDR3 contains 14 residues. The chain's CDR3 is CASSRSRSNEKLFF. The CDR3 DNA reads as TGTGCCAGCTCACGCTCCAGATCTAATGAAAAACTGTTTTTT.

J is TRBJ1-1 and V is TRBV7-3; tentative D call: TRBD1 (5 bases). V was cut by 3 bases and J by 5 bases, with 22 bases left in between. The CDR3 consists of 17 residues. Germline assignment: CDR1 SGHTA and CDR2 FQGTGA. CDR3 loop: CASSFAPGPPGGTEAFF. As DNA, the CDR3 is TGTGCCAGCAGCTTCGCTCCGGGACCCCCAGGAGGGACTGAAGCTTTCTTT. Using reference TRBV7-3 and TRBJ1-1 for the parts outside the CDR3, the full variable domain is GAGVSQTPSNKVTEKGKYVELRCDPISGHTALYWYRQSLGQGPEFLIYFQGTGAADDSGLPNDRFFAVRPEGSVSTLKIQRTERGDSAVYLCASSFAPGPPGGTEAFFGQGTRLTVV.

This clone was counted once. The sample holds other DNA sequences that translate to the same CDR3. The chain combines TRBV27 with TRBJ2-7; TRBD2 matches 9 bases. Germline CDR1 and CDR2: MNHEY and SMNVEV (reference sequence). V dropped 3 bases and J dropped 5; count of bases not matched to a gene: 5. The CDR3 spans 14 residues. The CDR3 DNA reads as TGTGCCAGCAGTTTGGCGGGAGGGCCGAACGAGCAGTACTTC. Translated, it gives CASSLAGGPNEQYF.

The J gene is TRBJ2-3, the V gene TRBV27; no firm D call. CDR1 and CDR2 from the germline V gene are MNHEY and SMNVEV (reference sequence). The CDR3 has 12 amino acids. Trimming removed 6 bases at V and 1 base at J, with 5 bases between. For the CDR3, the DNA is TGTGCCAGCAGGCCAGGCACAGATACGCAGTATTTT. Translation: CASRPGTDTQYF.

V is TRBV27 and J is TRBJ1-2, with D maybe TRBD1 (6 bases). CDR3 size: 13 residues. Germline values: CDR1 MNHEY, CDR2 SMNVEV (reference sequence). The germline V and J ends were trimmed by 5 bases and 4 bases, with 11 bases remaining between them. The CDR3 spells CASSDTGIYGYTF. For the CDR3, the DNA is TGTGCCAGCAGTGATACAGGGATCTATGGCTACACCTTC.

This chain connects TRBV9 to TRBJ2-2; 9 nucleotides line up with TRBD2. The CDR3 is 16 residues long. The ends lost 0 bases at V and 8 bases at J; junction bases unmatched: 8. Germline CDR1 SGDLS, CDR2 YYNGEE. CDR3 loop: CASSVEVAGVAGELFF. The CDR3 DNA is TGTGCCAGCAGCGTAGAAGTAGCGGGAGTGGCTGGGGAGCTGTTTTTT.

As concerns this clone: The germline gene is not matched at one end of the junction; a read error may be the cause. The chain couples TRBV7-7 to TRBJ2-3; 9 bases align to TRBD2. CDR3 size: 14 residues. Germline CDR1 SSHAT, CDR2 FNYEAQ (reference sequence). The CDR3 DNA reads TGTGCTAGCAGCGCCGCTAGCGGGAAAGATACGCAGTATTTT. Translation gives CASSAASGKDTQYF.

This rearrangement joins TRBV15 to TRBJ2-4; TRBD2 matches 7 bases. Germline-derived CDR1 and CDR2 are LNHNV and YYDKDF (reference sequence). With V trimmed by 5 bases and J by 4 bases, 8 bases remained unmatched. CDR3 length: 15 residues. CDR3 nucleotide sequence: TGTGCCACCAGCGAGGCGGGAGCTGGTAAAAACATTCAGTACTTC. Translated, it gives CATSEAGAGKNIQYF.

This clone was observed a few times. The chain recombines TRBV18 with TRBJ2-1; D is uncertain. The germline V and J ends were trimmed by 4 bases and 0 bases, with 10 bases remaining between them. Germline loops: CDR1 KGHSH, CDR2 LQKENI. This CDR3 is built from 15 residues. The chain's CDR3 is CASSLGERSYNEQFF. The CDR3 DNA is TGTGCCAGCTCACTAGGAGAACGCTCCTACAATGAGCAGTTCTTC.

This chain links TRBV9 with TRBJ1-1, with D perhaps TRBD1 (5 bases). Trimming shortened V by 0 bases and J by 7 bases, and 10 bases separated the two germline ends. The CDR3 covers 13 residues. The V gene's germline CDR1 is SGDLS and CDR2 YYNGEE. CDR3 region: CASSVASGGEAFF. In DNA form, the CDR3 reads TGTGCCAGCAGCGTAGCGTCCGGGGGTGAAGCTTTCTTT.

The chain couples TRBV6-2 or TRBV6-3 to TRBJ1-1; the D gene is possibly TRBD1 (6 bases). Trimming shortened V by 1 base and J by 6 bases, and 12 bases separated the two germline ends. Germline assignment: CDR1 MNHEY and CDR2 SVGEGT. This CDR3 is built from 14 residues. CDR3 region: CASSYWTELSEAFF. CDR3 DNA sequence: TGTGCCAGCAGTTACTGGACAGAACTATCTGAAGCTTTCTTT.

The chain joins TRBV6-6 to TRBJ2-7; D is unclear. The CDR3 length is 12 residues. Trimming pared 3 bases from V and 3 bases from J, leaving 6 bases between. Germline V CDR1 and CDR2: MNHNY, SVGAGI (reference sequence). The CDR3 DNA reads as TGTGCCAGCAGTTATGAGCTCTACGAGCAGTACTTC. This gives the protein CASSYELYEQYF.

The chain joins TRBV6-4 to TRBJ2-1; 7 bases fit TRBD2. The junction had 10 bases not matched to a gene; V was cut back by 9 bases and J by 8 bases. This CDR3 comprises 13 residues. CDR1 and CDR2 (germline): MRHNA, SNTAGT. CDR3 DNA sequence: TGTGCCAGGAAGCAGTGGGGAGGGGATGAGCAGTTCTTC. It encodes CARKQWGGDEQFF.